The 7 T cell receptor beta chains below were found in one sample sequenced in a study of T cells in Graves' hyperthyroidism and ophthalmopathy. Template material for amplifying TCR beta CDR3 regions consisted of RNA transcripts. HTBI primers were employed in a first-round RT-PCR of the TCR CDR3. TCRdb recomputed calls from the multiplex PCR reads with MiXCR, one row per CDR3 protein. Of 550,000 to 850,000 distinct CDR3 sequences in the sample, 18% were seen once. Sequencing was performed on blood. The source of these receptors is a woman aged 50 to 60 with Graves' hyperthyroidism that later progressed to Graves' ophthalmopathy.

The genes are TRBV6-1 and TRBJ2-2; D tentatively reads TRBD1 or TRBD2 (6 bases each). Between the trimmed V and J ends, which lost 6 bases and 2 bases, there was a span of 13 bases. The CDR3 is 15 residues long. Germline V gives CDR1 MNHNS, CDR2 SASEGT. The DNA of the CDR3 is TGTGCCAGCAGCAAGGGGGGCCAAAACACCGGGGAGCTGTTTTTT. Its translation is CASSKGGQNTGELFF.

Many counts were recorded for this clonotype. This chain links TRBV12-3 or TRBV12-4 with TRBJ2-5; tentatively, D is TRBD2 (7 bases). This CDR3 comprises 17 residues. V was trimmed by 6 bases and J by 5 bases, leaving 25 bases between them. The DNA for the CDR3 is TGTGCCAGCAGAAACTCCTTAGGGGGGGGCTTGTGGGAGACCCAGTACTTC. Its protein product is CASRNSLGGGLWETQYF.

The V call is TRBV6-1, the J call TRBJ2-3, with D unclear. There are 12 residues in the CDR3. Germline V CDR1 and CDR2: MNHNS, SASEGT. With 6 bases removed from V and 2 bases from J, the gap between germline ends came to 6 bases. The CDR3: CASSDDTDTQYF. The CDR3, as DNA: TGTGCCAGCAGCGATGACACAGATACGCAGTATTTT.

The genes are TRBV19 and TRBJ1-2, with D hard to call. Germline assignment: CDR1 LNHDA and CDR2 SQIVND (reference sequence). The CDR3 sequence is 13 residues long. Trimming removed 5 bases from V and 2 bases from J, with 9 bases in between. CDR3 nucleotides: TGTGCCAGTAGTCCCTATTTAAACTATGGCTACACCTTC. Encoded protein: CASSPYLNYGYTF.

V gene TRBV12-3 or TRBV12-4 combines with J gene TRBJ2-2; the D gene is possibly TRBD2 (6 bases). Trimming pared 10 bases from V and 0 bases from J, leaving 21 bases between. This CDR3 contains 17 residues. The CDR3 spells CATGSRDGGTNTGELFF. The CDR3 DNA follows: TGTGCCACCGGGTCCCGGGACGGGGGAACGAACACCGGGGAGCTGTTTTTT.

The V gene is TRBV12-5, the J gene TRBJ2-3; D is unresolved. Germline V gene lookup returns CDR1 LGHNT and CDR2 FRNRAP. CDR3 size: 11 residues. Trimming left V 5 bases short and J 4 bases short, with 4 bases between. The CDR3 DNA follows: TGTGCTAGTGGTCCCCCAGATACGCAGTATTTT. This codes for CASGPPDTQYF.

The gene calls are TRBV9 and TRBJ2-5; 8 nucleotides line up with TRBD2. Germline V lookup: CDR1 SGDLS, CDR2 YYNGEE. The V segment lost 4 bases and the J segment 2 bases; nucleotides outside the gene matches: 10. The CDR3 spans 16 residues. CDR3 bases: TGTGCCAGCAGCTCCCAGGCCGGGACTAGTCAAGAGACCCAGTACTTC. It codes for CASSSQAGTSQETQYF.